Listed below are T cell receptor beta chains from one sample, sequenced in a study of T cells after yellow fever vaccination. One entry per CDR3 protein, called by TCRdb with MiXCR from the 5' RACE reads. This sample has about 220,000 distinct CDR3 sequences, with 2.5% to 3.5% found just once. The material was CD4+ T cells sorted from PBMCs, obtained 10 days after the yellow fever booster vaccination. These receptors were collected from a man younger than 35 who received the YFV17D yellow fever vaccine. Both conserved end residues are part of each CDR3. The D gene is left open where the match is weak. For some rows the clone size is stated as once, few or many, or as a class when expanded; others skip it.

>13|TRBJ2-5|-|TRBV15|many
TGTGCCACCAGCAGAGGGTTTGGAGAGACCCAGTACTTC
CATSRGFGETQYF
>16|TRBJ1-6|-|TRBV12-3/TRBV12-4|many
TGTGCCAGCAGTTTAGGGGGATTCTCCTATAATTCACCCCTCCACTTT
CASSLGGFSYNSPLHF
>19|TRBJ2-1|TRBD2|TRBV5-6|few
TGTGCCAGCAGCTTGGCTATTGCGGGGGGGCATTACATTAACAATGAGCAGTTCTTC
CASSLAIAGGHYINNEQFF
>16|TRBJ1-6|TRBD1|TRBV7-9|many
TGTGCCAGCAGCACCGACAGGGCCAGGGCGAATTCACCCCTCCACTTT
CASSTDRARANSPLHF
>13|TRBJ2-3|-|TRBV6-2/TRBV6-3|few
TGTGCCAGCATGACCCAATCTCCAGATACGCAGTATTTT
CASMTQSPDTQYF
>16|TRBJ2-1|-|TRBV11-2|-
TGTGCCAGCAGGTCAGGGGGGCCCTTTCCCTACAATGAGCAGTTCTTC
CASRSGGPFPYNEQFF
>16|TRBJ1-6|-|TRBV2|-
TGTGCCAGCAGAAACGCAGATAGCTCCTATAATTCACCCCTCCACTTT
CASRNADSSYNSPLHF
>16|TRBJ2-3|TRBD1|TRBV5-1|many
TGCGCCAGCAGCGATGTAACAGGGGGCATCGCAGATACGCAGTATTTT
CASSDVTGGIADTQYF
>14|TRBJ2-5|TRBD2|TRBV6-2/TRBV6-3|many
TGTGCCAGTAGACTAGCGGGGGTCGGAGAGACCCAGTACTTC
CASRLAGVGETQYF
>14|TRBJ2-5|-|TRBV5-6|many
TGTGCCAGCAGTGGTATCCGGGAAGGAGAGACCCAGTACTTC
CASSGIREGETQYF
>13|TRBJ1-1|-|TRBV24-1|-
TGTGCCACCAGTGACGCCGGGACGGAGGAAGCTTTCTTT
CATSDAGTEEAFF
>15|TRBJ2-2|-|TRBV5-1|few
TGCGCCAGCAGCTTGGCAGGGTCTCACACCGGGGAGCTGTTTTTT
CASSLAGSHTGELFF
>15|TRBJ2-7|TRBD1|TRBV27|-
TGTGCCAGCAGTTTCGTCGGACAGGGGCATCACGAGCAGTACTTC
CASSFVGQGHHEQYF
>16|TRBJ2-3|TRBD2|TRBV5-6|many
TGTGCCAGCACCCTGGGGGAGCGGGGGGCCACAGATACGCAGTATTTT
CASTLGERGATDTQYF
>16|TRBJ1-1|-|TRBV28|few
TGTGCCAGCAGTTTTTCCGGACAGACAGTGAACACTGAAGCTTTCTTT
CASSFSGQTVNTEAFF
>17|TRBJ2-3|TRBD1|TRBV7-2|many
TGTGCCAGCAGCTCCGGTTGGGGACAGGGTACTGGAGATACGCAGTATTTT
CASSSGWGQGTGDTQYF
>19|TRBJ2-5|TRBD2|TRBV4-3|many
TGCGCCAGCAGCCAAGAGGGGGCCCAACTAGCGGGGGTCCAAGAGACCCAGTACTTC
CASSQEGAQLAGVQETQYF
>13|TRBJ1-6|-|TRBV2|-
TGTGCCAGCACGAGGGTAGGGGATTCACCCCTCCACTTT
CASTRVGDSPLHF
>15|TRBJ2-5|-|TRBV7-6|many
TGTGCCAGCAGCTTAATCTCCGAGAACCAAGAGACCCAGTACTTC
CASSLISENQETQYF
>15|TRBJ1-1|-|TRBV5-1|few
TGCGCCAGCAGCTTGGATATGGCGGCTAACACTGAAGCTTTCTTT
CASSLDMAANTEAFF
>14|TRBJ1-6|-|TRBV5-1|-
TGCGCCAGCAGCCCGGACACCTATAATTCACCCCTCCACTTT
CASSPDTYNSPLHF
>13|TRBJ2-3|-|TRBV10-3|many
TGTGCCATCCTAGCGATACCCACAGATACGCAGTATTTT
CAILAIPTDTQYF
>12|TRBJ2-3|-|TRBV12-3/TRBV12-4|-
TGTGCCAGCACCCCCACGAGGGATACGCAGTATTTT
CASTPTRDTQYF
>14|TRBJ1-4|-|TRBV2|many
TGTGCCAGCAGTGAAGTGATAGGGCCTGAAAAACTGTTTTTT
CASSEVIGPEKLFF
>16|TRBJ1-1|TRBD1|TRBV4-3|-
TGCGCCAGCAGCCAAGATATAAGAACAGGGGAAACTGAAGCTTTCTTT
CASSQDIRTGETEAFF
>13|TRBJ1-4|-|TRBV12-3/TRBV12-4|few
TGTGCCAGCAGTTTCCAGTTAAATGAAAAACTGTTTTTT
CASSFQLNEKLFF
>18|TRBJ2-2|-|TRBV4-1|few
TGCGCCAGCAGCCAGAAAGGACGGTCGGGGATAAACACCGGGGAGCTGTTTTTT
CASSQKGRSGINTGELFF
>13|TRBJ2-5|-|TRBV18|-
TGTGCCAGCTCACCCTCTAGCGCAGAGACCCAGTACTTC
CASSPSSAETQYF
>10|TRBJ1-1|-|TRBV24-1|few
TGTGCCATGTATACAAAGGTAGCTTTCTTT
CAMYTKVAFF